The present entry profiles one T cell receptor (beta chain) with its context. Its antigen is unidentified. Assay used: immunoSEQ multiplex PCR; TCRdb lists only in-frame clones, some missing. This sample has about 110,000 clones, with around 86% found just once. The data were obtained in a study of cytomegalovirus exposure and HLA in healthy donors. Findings and limits, study-wide: Among TCR sequences, most were rare, though some public TCRs appeared in many donors.

The CDR3 runs 14 residues. Looked up from germline, CDR1 is WNHNN and CDR2 is SYGVQD (reference sequence). Trimming stripped 2 bases from V and 1 base from J, with 8 bases between. This receptor was obtained from a woman under 30 in good health and CMV-seropositive. The V gene is TRBV10-1, the J gene TRBJ1-1; D not certain. The material sequenced was PBMCs. In nucleotides, the CDR3 is TGCGCCAGCAGTGAGACCCGGGGGAACACTGAAGCTTTCTTT. Protein product: CASSETRGNTEAFF.